The source of this TCR beta chain is a study of T cells in Graves' hyperthyroidism and ophthalmopathy. General study findings and limits: A model of 13 V-J pairs discriminated ophthalmopathy from stable hyperthyroidism. Most expanded thyroid clonotypes above 0.001 recurred in blood.

Stable Graves' hyperthyroidism denoted no ophthalmopathy progression over 18 months. The source material, RNA transcripts, was used to amplify TCR beta CDR3 regions. The HTBI primer set served for first-round RT-PCR of the TCR CDR3. In TCRdb, the multiplex PCR reads were re-called with MiXCR into one record per CDR3 protein. The sample includes a few hundred thousand distinct CDR3 sequences, 25% of them seen just once. This clonotype was recorded a few times. Its antigen is unidentified. CDR3 length: 17 amino acids. Germline V gene sequence: CDR1 KGHDR, CDR2 SFDVKD. V was trimmed by 3 bases and J by 4 bases, leaving 17 bases between them.

The chain joins TRBV24-1 to TRBJ2-2; D may be TRBD2 (6 bases). The TCR was taken from a man aged 50-60 years with Graves' hyperthyroidism. The sample was blood. In DNA form, the CDR3 reads TGTGCCACCAGTGATACAGAGCGGGCCCGGGGCACCGGGGAGCTGTTTTTT. Translation: CATSDTERARGTGELFF.